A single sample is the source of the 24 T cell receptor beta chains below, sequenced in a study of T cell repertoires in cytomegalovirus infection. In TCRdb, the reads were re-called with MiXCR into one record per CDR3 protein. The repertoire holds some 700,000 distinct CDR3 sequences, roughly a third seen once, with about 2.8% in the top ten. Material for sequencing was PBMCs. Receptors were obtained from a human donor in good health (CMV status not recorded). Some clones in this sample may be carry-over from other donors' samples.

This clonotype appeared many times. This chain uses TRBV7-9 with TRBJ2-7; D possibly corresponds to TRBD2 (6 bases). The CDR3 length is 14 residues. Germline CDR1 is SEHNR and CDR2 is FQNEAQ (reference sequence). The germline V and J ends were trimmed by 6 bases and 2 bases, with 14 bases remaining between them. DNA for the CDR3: TGTGCCAGCAGTTCTCGGGACTGGACCTACGAGCAGTACTTC. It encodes CASSSRDWTYEQYF.

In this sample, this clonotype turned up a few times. CDR3 residues: CASRQLLAGVGTGELFF. Written as DNA, the CDR3 is TGTGCCAGCAGGCAACTACTAGCGGGAGTTGGCACCGGGGAGCTGTTTTTT. V gene TRBV6-2 or TRBV6-3 combines with J gene TRBJ2-2; TRBD2 aligns across 11 bases. Germline CDR1 reads MNHEY; CDR2 reads SVGEGT. J lost 4 bases, V lost 6 bases, and 10 bases had no gene match. The CDR3 has 17 amino acids.

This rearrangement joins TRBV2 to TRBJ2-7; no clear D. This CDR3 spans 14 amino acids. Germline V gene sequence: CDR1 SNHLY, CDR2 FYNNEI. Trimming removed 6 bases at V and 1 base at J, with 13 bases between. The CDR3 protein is CASRVGQLSYEQYF. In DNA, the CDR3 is TGTGCCAGCAGAGTAGGGCAACTTTCCTACGAGCAGTACTTC.

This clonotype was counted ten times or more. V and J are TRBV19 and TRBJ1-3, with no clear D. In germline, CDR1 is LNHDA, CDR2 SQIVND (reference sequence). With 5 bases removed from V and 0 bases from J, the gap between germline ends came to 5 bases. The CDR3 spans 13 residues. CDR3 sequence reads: CASSPVSGNTIYF. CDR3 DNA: TGTGCCAGTAGTCCCGTCTCTGGAAACACCATATATTTT. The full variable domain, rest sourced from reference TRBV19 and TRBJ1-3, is DGGITQSPKYLFRKEGQNVTLSCEQNLNHDAMYWYRQDPGQGLRLIYYSQIVNDFQKGDIAEGYSVSREKKESFPLTVTSAQKNPTAFYLCASSPVSGNTIYFGEGSWLTVV.

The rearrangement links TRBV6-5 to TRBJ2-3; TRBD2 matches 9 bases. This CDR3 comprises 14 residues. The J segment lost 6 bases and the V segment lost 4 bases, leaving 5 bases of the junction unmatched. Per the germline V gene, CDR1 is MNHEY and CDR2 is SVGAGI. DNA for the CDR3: TGTGCCAGCAGTTCCAGCGGGAGGATTGATACGCAGTATTTT. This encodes CASSSSGRIDTQYF.

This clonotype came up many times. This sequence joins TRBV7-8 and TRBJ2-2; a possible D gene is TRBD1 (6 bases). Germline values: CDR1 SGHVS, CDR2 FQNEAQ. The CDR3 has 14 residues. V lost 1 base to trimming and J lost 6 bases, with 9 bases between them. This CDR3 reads CASSLVGASGELFF. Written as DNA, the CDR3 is TGTGCCAGCAGCTTAGTGGGGGCCTCCGGGGAGCTGTTTTTT.

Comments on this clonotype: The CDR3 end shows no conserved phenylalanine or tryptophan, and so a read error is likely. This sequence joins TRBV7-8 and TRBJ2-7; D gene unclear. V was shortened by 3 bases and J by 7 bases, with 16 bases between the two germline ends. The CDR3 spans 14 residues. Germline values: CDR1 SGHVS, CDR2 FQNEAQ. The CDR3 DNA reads TGTGCCAGCAGCTTCCCAGGATCCCTGGGAGAGCAGTACTTA. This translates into CASSFPGSLGEQYL.

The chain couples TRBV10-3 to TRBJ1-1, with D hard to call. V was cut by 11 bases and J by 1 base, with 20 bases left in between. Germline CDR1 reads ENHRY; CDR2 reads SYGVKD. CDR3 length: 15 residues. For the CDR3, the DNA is TGTGCCTCCCAACCCCAAGACCCCGGGAACACTGAAGCTTTCTTT. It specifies CASQPQDPGNTEAFF.

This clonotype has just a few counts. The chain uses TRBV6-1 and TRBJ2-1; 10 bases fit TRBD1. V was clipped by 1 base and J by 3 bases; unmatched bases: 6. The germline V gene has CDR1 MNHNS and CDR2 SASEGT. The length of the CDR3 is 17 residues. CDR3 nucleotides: TGTGCCAGCAGTGAAGGGGGACAGGGGCATCACTACAATGAGCAGTTCTTC. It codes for CASSEGGQGHHYNEQFF.

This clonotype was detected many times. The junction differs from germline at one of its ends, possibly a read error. The DNA for the CDR3 is TGTGCCAGCAGGTGGGACTCCTTCAATGAGCAGTTCTTC. Translation: CASRWDSFNEQFF. The chain employs TRBV7-8 and TRBJ2-1; D may be TRBD2 (6 bases). CDR3 length: 13 amino acids. Per germline, CDR1 SGHVS and CDR2 FQNEAQ.

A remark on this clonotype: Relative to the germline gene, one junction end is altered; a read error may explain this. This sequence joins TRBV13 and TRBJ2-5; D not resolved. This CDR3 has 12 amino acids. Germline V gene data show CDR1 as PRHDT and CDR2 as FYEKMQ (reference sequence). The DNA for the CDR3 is TGTGCCAGCAGCAACCCTCAAGGGACCCAGTACTTC. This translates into CASSNPQGTQYF.

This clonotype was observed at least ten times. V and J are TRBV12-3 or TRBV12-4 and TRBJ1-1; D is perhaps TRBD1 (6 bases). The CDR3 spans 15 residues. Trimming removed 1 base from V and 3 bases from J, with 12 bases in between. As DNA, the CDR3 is TGTGCCAGCAGTTTAGTTACAGGGTGGGACACTGAAGCTTTCTTT. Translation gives CASSLVTGWDTEAFF.

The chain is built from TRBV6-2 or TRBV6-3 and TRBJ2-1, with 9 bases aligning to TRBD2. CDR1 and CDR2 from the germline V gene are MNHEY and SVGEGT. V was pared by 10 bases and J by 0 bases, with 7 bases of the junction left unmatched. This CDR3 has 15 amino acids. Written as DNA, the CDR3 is TGTGCCACTCAATATAGCGGGGGCTCCTACAATGAGCAGTTCTTC. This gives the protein CATQYSGGSYNEQFF.

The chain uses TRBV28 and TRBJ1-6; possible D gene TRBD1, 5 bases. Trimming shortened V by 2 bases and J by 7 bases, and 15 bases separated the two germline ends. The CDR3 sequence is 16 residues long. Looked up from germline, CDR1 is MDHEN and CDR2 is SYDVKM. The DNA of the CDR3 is TGTGCCAGCAGTTTAGGGGGATGGGATTTGAATTCACCCCTCCACTTT. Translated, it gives CASSLGGWDLNSPLHF.

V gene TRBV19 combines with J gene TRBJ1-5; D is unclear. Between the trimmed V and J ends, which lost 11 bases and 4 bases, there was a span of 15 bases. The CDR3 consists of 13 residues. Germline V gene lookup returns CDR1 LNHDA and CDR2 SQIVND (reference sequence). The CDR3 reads CAVNPGVNQPQHF. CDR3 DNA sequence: TGTGCCGTCAATCCGGGTGTAAATCAGCCCCAGCATTTT.

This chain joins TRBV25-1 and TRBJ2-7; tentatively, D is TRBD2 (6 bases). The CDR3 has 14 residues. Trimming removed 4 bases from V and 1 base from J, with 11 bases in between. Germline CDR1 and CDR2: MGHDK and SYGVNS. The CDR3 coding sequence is TGTGCCAGCAGTGGCCCAGGGAGGTCCTACGAGCAGTACTTC. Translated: CASSGPGRSYEQYF.

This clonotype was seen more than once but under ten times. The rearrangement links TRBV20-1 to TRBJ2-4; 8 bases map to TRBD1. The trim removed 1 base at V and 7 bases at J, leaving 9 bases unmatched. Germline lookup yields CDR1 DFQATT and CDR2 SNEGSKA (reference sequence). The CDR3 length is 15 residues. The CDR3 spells CSARVPQGAGNIQYF. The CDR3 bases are TGCAGTGCTAGAGTTCCCCAGGGGGCGGGGAACATTCAGTACTTC.

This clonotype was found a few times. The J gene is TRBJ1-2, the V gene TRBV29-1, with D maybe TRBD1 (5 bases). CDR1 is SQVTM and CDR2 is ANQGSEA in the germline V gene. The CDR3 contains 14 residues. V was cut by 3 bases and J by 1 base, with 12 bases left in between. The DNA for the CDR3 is TGCAGCGTTGACGGGGGAATGTATAACTATGGCTACACCTTC. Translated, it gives CSVDGGMYNYGYTF.

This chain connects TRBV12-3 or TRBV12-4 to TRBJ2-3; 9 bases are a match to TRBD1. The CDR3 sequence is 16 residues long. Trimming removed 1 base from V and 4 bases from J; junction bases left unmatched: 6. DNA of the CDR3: TGTGCCAGCAGTTTAGGGGACAGGGTAGCCTCAGATACGCAGTATTTT. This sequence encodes CASSLGDRVASDTQYF.

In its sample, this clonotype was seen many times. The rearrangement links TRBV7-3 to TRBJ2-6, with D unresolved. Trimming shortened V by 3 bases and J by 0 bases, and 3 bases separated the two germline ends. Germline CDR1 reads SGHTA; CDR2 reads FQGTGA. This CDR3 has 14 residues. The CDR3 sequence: CASSFSSGANVLTF. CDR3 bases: TGTGCCAGCAGCTTCAGCTCTGGGGCCAACGTCCTGACTTTC. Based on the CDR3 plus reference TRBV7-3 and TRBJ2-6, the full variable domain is GAGVSQTPSNKVTEKGKYVELRCDPISGHTALYWYRQSLGQGPEFLIYFQGTGAADDSGLPNDRFFAVRPEGSVSTLKIQRTERGDSAVYLCASSFSSGANVLTFGAGSRLTVL.

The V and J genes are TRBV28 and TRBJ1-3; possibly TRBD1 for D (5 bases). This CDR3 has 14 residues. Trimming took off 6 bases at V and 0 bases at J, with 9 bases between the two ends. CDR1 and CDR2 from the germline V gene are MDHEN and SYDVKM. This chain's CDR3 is CASRGLSSGNTIYF. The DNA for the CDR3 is TGTGCCAGCAGGGGACTGAGCTCTGGAAACACCATATATTTT.

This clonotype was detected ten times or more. CDR3 nucleotides: TGTGCCAGCAGTTTGGGACAGGGGTCTACTCCTATGGCTAACTATGGCTACACCTTC. It specifies CASSLGQGSTPMANYGYTF. The chain employs TRBV25-1 and TRBJ1-2; 10 nucleotides match TRBD1. After removal of 5 bases from V and 0 bases from J, the junction contained 15 bases not matched to a gene. From germline, CDR1 is MGHDK and CDR2 SYGVNS. The CDR3 runs to 19 residues.

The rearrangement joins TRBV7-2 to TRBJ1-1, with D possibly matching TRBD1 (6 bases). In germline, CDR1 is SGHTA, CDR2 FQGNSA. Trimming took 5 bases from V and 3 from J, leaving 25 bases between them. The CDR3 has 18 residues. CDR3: CASSLRPGARRGDTEAFF. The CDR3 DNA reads TGTGCCAGCAGCCTTAGGCCGGGGGCGCGACGAGGGGACACTGAAGCTTTCTTT.

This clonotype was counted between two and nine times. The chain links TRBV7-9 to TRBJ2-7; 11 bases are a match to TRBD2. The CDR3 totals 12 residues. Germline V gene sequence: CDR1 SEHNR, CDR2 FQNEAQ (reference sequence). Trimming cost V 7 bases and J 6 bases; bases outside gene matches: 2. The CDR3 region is CASNLAGGEQYF. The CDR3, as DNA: TGTGCCAGCAACCTAGCGGGGGGCGAGCAGTACTTC.